A single TCR beta chain is shown here with its context. Antigen unknown. Time point of the sample: neoterminal ileum biopsy at postoperative endoscopy, about 6 months after surgery. Here immunoSEQ multiplex PCR was the method, and the copy in TCRdb shows in-frame clones only, minus some. The table includes more than 50,000 clones, about 89% detected once. The V end lost 0 bases, the J end lost 3 bases, and 6 bases lay between the germline ends. CDR3 length: 13 amino acids. Germline CDR1 reads SGDLS; CDR2 reads YYNGEE. This entry belongs to a study of T cell repertoires in ileal Crohn's disease. Looking at the study overall: Postoperative therapy was given to about half: 11 thiopurines, 15 to 20 anti-TNF agents. Biopsies of the neoterminal ileum at postoperative colonoscopy form M6 samples. Findings and limits, study-wide: High-frequency clones were more common in sorted CD8 than CD4 cells. Clonal expansions were more frequent in active smokers than non-smokers at surgery.

The source of this sequence is an adult with Crohn's disease. The chain combines TRBV9 with TRBJ2-5; possible D gene TRBD2, 6 bases. The sequenced sample consisted of ileal tissue. CDR3 nucleotide sequence: TGTGCCAGCAGCGTAGGACTAGAAGAGACCCAGTACTTC. Its protein is CASSVGLEETQYF.